The clone carrying this T cell receptor beta chain has more than one count but fewer than ten. A J-beta primer mix and a sample-barcoded 5' primer were used in a second PCR of roughly 6 to 12 cycles. Using its own MiXCR run on the 5' RACE reads, TCRdb lists one record per CDR3 protein. This table has more than 1.4 million distinct CDR3 sequences, 42% appearing once. The sample is drawn from a study of blood T cells in healthy people across ages. Each donor supplied roughly 9.2 milliliters of peripheral blood. In each sample, at least 6 million PBMCs were isolated. The TCR comes from a woman between 18 and 30 years old in good health. Specimen: blood.

The CDR3: CASSVDPGLAGGLDEQFF. The CDR3 DNA sequence: TGTGCCAGCAGCGTAGATCCGGGACTAGCGGGGGGCCTAGATGAGCAGTTCTTC. This chain joins TRBV9 and TRBJ2-1; 15 bases fit TRBD2. The V segment lost 0 bases and the J segment 8 bases; nucleotides outside the gene matches: 9. This CDR3 has 18 residues. CDR1 is SGDLS, CDR2 YYNGEE, per germline.